This is a list of T cell receptor beta chains from one sample in a study of blood T cell repertoires in COVID-19. The method was immunoSEQ multiplex PCR; TCRdb's version includes in-frame clones alone and lacks a portion of them. Here the sample spans under 200,000 clones, more than 70% being singletons. What was sequenced was peripheral blood. All receptors come from a man aged 40-50 years with active or convalescent COVID-19. Both conserved end residues are part of each CDR3. The D gene is left open where the match is weak. Some rows mark clone size as missing; the rest say once, few, many or name a class of expanded clone.

once,TRBD1,TRBV5-4,TRBJ2-1,TGTGCCAGCAGCCCGGGACAGGGCGCTGTGTACAATGAGCAGTTCTTC,CASSPGQGAVYNEQFF
NA,NA,TRBV4-3,TRBJ1-1,TGCGCCAGCAGTCAACCGGTTGGGAACACTGAAGCTTTCTTT,CASSQPVGNTEAFF
NA,TRBD1,TRBV18,TRBJ1-5,TGTGCCAGCTCACCCGGACAGGGAGCCAGCAATCAGCCCCAGCATTTT,CASSPGQGASNQPQHF
NA,TRBD1,TRBV27,TRBJ1-3,TGTGCCAGCAGTCCGACAGGGGAGCCCGGAAACACCATATATTTT,CASSPTGEPGNTIYF
few,TRBD1,TRBV4-1,TRBJ1-4,TGCGCCAGCAGCCAAGCTCAAGGCGGACAGGGGGCAGGACTGTTTTTT,CASSQAQGGQGAGLFF
NA,TRBD1,TRBV11-2,TRBJ2-2,TGTGCCAGCAGCCAACTGCGGTCCAGGGGGCGTAACACCGGGGAGCTGTTTTTT,CASSQLRSRGRNTGELFF
NA,TRBD1,TRBV3-1/TRBV3-2,TRBJ1-1,TGTGCCAGCAGCCAACTCCGGGACAGGGCTTTCTTT,CASSQLRDRAFF
NA,NA,TRBV3-1/TRBV3-2,TRBJ1-1,TGTGCCAGCAGCCAAGGCCTCGTGGGGAGCACTGAAGCTTTCTTT,CASSQGLVGSTEAFF
NA,TRBD1,TRBV9,TRBJ1-1,TGTGCCAGCAGCGCAGACAGGGGGGATGCTTTCTTT,CASSADRGDAFF
NA,NA,TRBV5-1,TRBJ1-1,TGCGCCAGCAGCTCAGGGGCCCGTGAAGCTTTCTTT,CASSSGAREAFF
NA,NA,TRBV29-1,TRBJ1-1,TGCAGCGTTTTTCGGGCGGCAGGAGGGCTTAAAGCTTTCTTT,CSVFRAAGGLKAFF
NA,TRBD1,TRBV5-6,TRBJ1-2,TGTGCCAGCAGCTTGACGACAGGGGAGAGTGGCTACACCTTC,CASSLTTGESGYTF
NA,NA,TRBV5-1,TRBJ2-3,TGCGCCAGCAGCTTGGAGGCAGGGGCCCTCGAGGATACGCAGTATTTT,CASSLEAGALEDTQYF
NA,NA,TRBV29-1,TRBJ1-2,TGCAGCGTTGTGGTTCAGGGGCGCTACACCTTC,CSVVVQGRYTF
NA,NA,TRBV19,TRBJ2-5,TGTGCCAGTAGGACACAGAACCAAGAGACCCAGTACTTC,CASRTQNQETQYF
NA,TRBD1,TRBV6-5,TRBJ1-6,TGTGCCAGCAGCACCGGGACAGGAAATTCACCCCTCCACTTT,CASSTGTGNSPLHF
NA,NA,TRBV9,TRBJ1-2,TGTGCCAGCAGCGTAGACCAGGGGACCTATGGCTACACCTTC,CASSVDQGTYGYTF
NA,TRBD1,TRBV2,TRBJ2-2,TGTGCCAGCTCCGGACAGGGGGCGTTCACCGGGGAGCTGTTTTTT,CASSGQGAFTGELFF
NA,NA,TRBV3-1/TRBV3-2,TRBJ1-5,TGTGCCAGCAGCCAAGGGGGCGCCCAGCCCCAGCATTTT,CASSQGGAQPQHF
NA,NA,TRBV15,TRBJ1-1,TGTGCCACCAGCAGAGTTAGTCAGGCCACTGAAGCTTTCTTT,CATSRVSQATEAFF
NA,TRBD1,TRBV4-3,TRBJ1-1,TGCGCCAGCAGCCAATTTCAGGGGGGAAGGACTGAAGCTTTCTTT,CASSQFQGGRTEAFF
NA,NA,TRBV14,TRBJ2-7,TGTGCCAGCAGCCTCGGACGGCAGGGTCAGGAGCAGTACTTC,CASSLGRQGQEQYF
NA,NA,TRBV4-2,TRBJ2-1,TGTGCCAGCAGCTTTAACAATGAGCAGTTCTTC,CASSFNNEQFF
NA,NA,TRBV30,TRBJ1-4,TGTGCCTGGAGTGGAGGACTCTTTAATGAAAAACTGTTTTTT,CAWSGGLFNEKLFF
NA,TRBD1,TRBV7-2,TRBJ1-6,TGTGCCAGCAGCTTAATGTCCCCGGGACAGGGGAATTCACCCCTCCACTTT,CASSLMSPGQGNSPLHF
few,NA,TRBV27,TRBJ1-6,TGTGCCAGCAGTTTATCGTGGAGCTCCTATAATTCACCCCTCCACTTT,CASSLSWSSYNSPLHF
NA,NA,TRBV19,TRBJ2-1,TGTGCCAGTAGCGAAGGAGGTACGATCTCCTACAATGAGCAGTTCTTC,CASSEGGTISYNEQFF
once,NA,TRBV21-1,TRBJ2-7,TGTGCCAGCAGCAAAGCAGCCCTCGACTACGAGCAGTACTTC,CASSKAALDYEQYF
NA,NA,TRBV5-5,TRBJ1-4,TGTGCCAGCAGCCCCCCCCGGCAGGCTACTAATGAAAAACTGTTTTTT,CASSPPRQATNEKLFF
NA,NA,TRBV18,TRBJ2-3,TGTGCCAGCTCACCATGGCAGGGACTCACAGATACGCAGTATTTT,CASSPWQGLTDTQYF
NA,NA,TRBV19,TRBJ1-4,TGTGCCAGTAGCCGCAGACTTTCAACTAATGAAAAACTGTTTTTT,CASSRRLSTNEKLFF
NA,NA,TRBV7-8,TRBJ1-5,TGTGCCAGCAGCTCGGAGTACAATCAGCCCCAGCATTTT,CASSSEYNQPQHF
NA,NA,TRBV7-8,TRBJ1-2,TGTGCCAGCAGTCTCCGCAGCAGTTGGGACACCGGCTACACCTTC,CASSLRSSWDTGYTF
NA,NA,TRBV27,TRBJ2-3,TGTGCCAGCAGACGACTATCTACAGATACGCAGTATTTT,CASRRLSTDTQYF
NA,NA,TRBV6-5,TRBJ1-5,TGTGCCAGCAGTTACTCGGGAGGGGATCAGCCCCAGCATTTT,CASSYSGGDQPQHF
NA,TRBD2,TRBV19,TRBJ2-2,TGTGCCAGTAGAAGCTTAGGGACTAGCGGCCCGAACACCGGGGAGCTGTTTTTT,CASRSLGTSGPNTGELFF